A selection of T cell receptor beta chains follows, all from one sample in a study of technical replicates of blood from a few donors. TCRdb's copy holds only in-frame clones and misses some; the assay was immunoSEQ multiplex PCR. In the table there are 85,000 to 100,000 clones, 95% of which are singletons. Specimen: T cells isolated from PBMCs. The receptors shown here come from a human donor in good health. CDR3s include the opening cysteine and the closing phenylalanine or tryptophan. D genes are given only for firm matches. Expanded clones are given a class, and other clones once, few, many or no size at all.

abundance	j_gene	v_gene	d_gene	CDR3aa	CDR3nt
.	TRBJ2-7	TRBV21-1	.	CASSSRPGQLLPEQYF	TGTGCCAGCAGCTCTCGACCGGGACAGTTGCTACCCGAGCAGTACTTC
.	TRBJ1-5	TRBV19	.	CASSPAARYSNQPQHF	TGTGCCAGTAGCCCGGCGGCAAGATATAGCAATCAGCCCCAGCATTTT
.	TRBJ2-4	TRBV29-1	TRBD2	CSVELLGGDIQYF	TGCAGCGTTGAATTACTCGGGGGGGACATTCAGTACTTC
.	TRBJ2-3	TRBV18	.	CASSPTQGRTDTQYF	TGTGCCAGCTCACCAACGCAAGGCAGGACAGATACGCAGTATTTT
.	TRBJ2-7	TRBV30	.	CAWSSTTHEQYF	TGTGCCTGGAGTTCGACGACTCACGAGCAGTACTTC
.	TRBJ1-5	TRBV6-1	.	CASSENIPEIDQPQHF	TGTGCCAGCAGTGAAAATATTCCGGAGATTGATCAGCCCCAGCATTTT
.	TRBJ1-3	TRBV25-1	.	CASSEWRGSGNTIYF	TGTGCCAGCAGTGAATGGCGGGGCTCTGGAAACACCATATATTTT
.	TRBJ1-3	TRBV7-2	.	CASSLVGIGFSGNTIYF	TGTGCCAGCAGCTTAGTCGGGATTGGGTTCTCTGGAAACACCATATATTTT
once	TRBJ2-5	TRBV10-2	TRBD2	CASSSGLAGGNRGETQYF	TGCGCCAGCAGTTCTGGACTAGCGGGAGGGAATAGGGGAGAGACCCAGTACTTC
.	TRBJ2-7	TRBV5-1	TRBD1	CASSLASSGTGGFEQYF	TGCGCCAGCAGCTTGGCCTCTTCCGGGACAGGGGGCTTCGAGCAGTACTTC
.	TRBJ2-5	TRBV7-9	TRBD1	CASSETRGSETQYF	TGTGCCAGCAGCGAAACCAGGGGGTCAGAGACCCAGTACTTC
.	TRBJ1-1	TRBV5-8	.	CASSLFRVAEAFF	TGTGCCAGCAGCTTGTTCAGGGTGGCTGAAGCTTTCTTT
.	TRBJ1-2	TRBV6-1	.	CASFLQGSNYGYTF	TGTGCCAGCTTTTTACAGGGCTCTAACTATGGCTACACCTTC
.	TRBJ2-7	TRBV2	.	CASRERTYEQYF	TGTGCCAGCAGGGAGCGCACCTACGAGCAGTACTTC
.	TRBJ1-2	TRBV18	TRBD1	CASSPTRDRGGYTF	TGTGCCAGCTCACCGACCCGGGACAGGGGAGGCTACACCTTC
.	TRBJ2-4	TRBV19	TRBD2	CASSTGLAGGLENIQYF	TGTGCCAGTAGTACGGGACTAGCGGGGGGGCTAGAAAACATTCAGTACTTC
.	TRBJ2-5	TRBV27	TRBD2	CASKPPRTSGKETQYF	TGTGCCAGCAAGCCGCCACGGACTAGCGGAAAAGAGACCCAGTACTTC
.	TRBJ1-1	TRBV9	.	CASSVGGDRDEAFF	TGTGCCAGCAGCGTAGGGGGTGACAGAGATGAAGCTTTCTTT
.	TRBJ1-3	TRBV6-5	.	CASSYGGVKGNTIYF	TGTGCCAGCAGTTACGGCGGGGTAAAGGGAAACACCATATATTTT
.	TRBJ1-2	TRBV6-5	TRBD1	CASTSGQGSFYGYTF	TGTGCCAGCACCTCGGGACAGGGGTCATTCTATGGCTACACCTTC
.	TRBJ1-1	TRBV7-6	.	CASSQNRGMGIGNTEAFF	TGTGCCAGCAGCCAAAATAGGGGGATGGGGATCGGGAACACTGAAGCTTTCTTT
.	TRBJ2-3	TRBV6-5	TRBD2	CASMAGATDTQYF	TGTGCCAGCATGGCGGGAGCCACAGATACGCAGTATTTT
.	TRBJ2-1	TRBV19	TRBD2	CASSITSGTYNEQFF	TGTGCCAGTAGTATAACTAGCGGTACCTACAATGAGCAGTTCTTC
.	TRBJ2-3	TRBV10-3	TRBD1	CAISPGQGAPRGTDTQYF	TGTGCCATCAGTCCGGGACAGGGGGCTCCCAGGGGCACAGATACGCAGTATTTT
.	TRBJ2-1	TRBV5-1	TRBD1	CASSSWTGGHNEQFF	TGCGCCAGCAGCTCATGGACAGGGGGCCACAATGAGCAGTTCTTC
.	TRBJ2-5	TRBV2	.	CASPIRAFGKETQYF	TGTGCCAGCCCCATCAGGGCCTTTGGTAAAGAGACCCAGTACTTC
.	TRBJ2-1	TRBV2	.	CASSVNRGSSYNEQFF	TGTGCCAGCAGTGTAAATCGGGGGAGCTCCTACAATGAGCAGTTCTTC
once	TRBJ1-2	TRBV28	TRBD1	CASSLLVGQGLSGYGYTF	TGTGCCAGCAGTTTATTAGTGGGACAGGGCTTATCGGGGTATGGCTACACCTTC
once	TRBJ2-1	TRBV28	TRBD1	CASSTQPGTGPVEQFF	TGTGCCAGCAGTACTCAGCCCGGGACAGGGCCCGTTGAGCAGTTCTTC
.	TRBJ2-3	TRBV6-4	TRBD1	CASSGTGGTDTQYF	TGTGCCAGCAGTGGGACAGGGGGCACAGATACGCAGTATTTT
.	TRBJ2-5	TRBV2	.	CASSEGLGETQYF	TGTGCCAGCAGTGAAGGACTCGGGGAGACCCAGTACTTC
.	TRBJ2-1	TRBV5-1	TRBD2	CASSLLRPGLAGEFGEQFF	TGCGCCAGCAGCTTGCTACGACCGGGACTAGCGGGAGAATTTGGCGAGCAGTTCTTC
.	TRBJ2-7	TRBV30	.	CAWSNPIFRYEQYF	TGTGCCTGGAGTAACCCTATTTTTCGCTACGAGCAGTACTTC
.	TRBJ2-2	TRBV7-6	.	CASSSQGNTGELFF	TGTGCCAGCAGCTCTCAGGGGAACACCGGGGAGCTGTTTTTT
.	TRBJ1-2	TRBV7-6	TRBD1	CASSLEDRSYYGYTF	TGTGCCAGCAGCTTAGAGGACAGGTCCTACTATGGCTACACCTTC
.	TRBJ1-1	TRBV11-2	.	CASSLFRPQDWNTEAFF	TGTGCCAGCAGCTTATTTCGGCCTCAGGATTGGAACACTGAAGCTTTCTTT
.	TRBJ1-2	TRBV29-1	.	CSVGPHPKLDGPTNYGYTF	TGCAGCGTTGGACCCCATCCCAAGTTAGATGGGCCCACTAACTATGGCTACACCTTC
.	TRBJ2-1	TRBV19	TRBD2	CATSDLSGTYNEQFF	TGTGCCACTTCGGACCTTAGCGGGACCTACAATGAGCAGTTCTTC
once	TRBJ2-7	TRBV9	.	CASSPVATGEQYF	TGTGCCAGCAGTCCGGTAGCAACTGGCGAGCAGTACTTC
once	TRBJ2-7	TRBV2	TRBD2	CASSVSGGHSYEQYF	TGTGCCAGCAGTGTATCGGGGGGGCACTCCTACGAGCAGTACTTC
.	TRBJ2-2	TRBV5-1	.	CASSLQNTGELFF	TGCGCCAGCAGCTTGCAGAACACCGGGGAGCTGTTTTTT
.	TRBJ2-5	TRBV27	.	CASASFAGPGLETQYF	TGTGCCAGCGCCTCGTTCGCGGGGCCCGGGCTGGAGACCCAGTACTTC
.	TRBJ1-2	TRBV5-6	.	CASSYVHSFRKVIYGYTF	TGTGCCAGCAGCTACGTACACAGCTTTAGAAAGGTTATCTATGGCTACACCTTC
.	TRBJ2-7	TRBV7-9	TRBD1	CASSLSRDRGPSYEQYF	TGTGCCAGCAGCTTGTCCCGGGACAGGGGACCCTCCTACGAGCAGTACTTC